One sample yielded the 15 T cell receptor beta chains listed below, sequenced in a study of T cells in Graves' hyperthyroidism and ophthalmopathy (dated by TCRdb to between 2018 and 2021). The library was generated by multiplex PCR. Instrument used: Illumina HiSeq 2000. Amplification of TCR beta CDR3 regions was carried out from RNA transcripts. A first-round RT-PCR of the TCR CDR3 used the HTBI primer set with the Qiagen OneStep RT-PCR kit. The public sequencing data were trimmed at Q25 with fastp and processed into clonotypes with MiXCR by TCRdb, which kept only in-frame beta chains. Each entry merges the rows of one CDR3 protein and shows their most common DNA and genes. The sample profile shows 600,000 or so distinct CDR3 sequences; approximately 15% of them were found once. Less than 9% of the sample is in the top ten clones. The sample was blood. These receptors were taken from a woman aged 18-29 years with Graves' ophthalmopathy.

This clonotype was seen many times. J is TRBJ2-5 and V is TRBV15; TRBD1 might be the D (5 bases). Per the germline V gene, CDR1 is LNHNV and CDR2 is YYDKDF (reference sequence). The CDR3 extends over 14 amino acids. Between the trimmed V and J ends, which lost 3 bases and 7 bases, there was a span of 15 bases. The CDR3 sequence is CATSSQLPRGTQYF. CDR3 bases: TGTGCCACCAGCAGCCAGCTACCAAGGGGGACCCAGTACTTC.

The chain is built from TRBV4-1 and TRBJ2-2; TRBD1 aligns across 9 bases. CDR3 size: 15 residues. In germline, CDR1 is MGHRA, CDR2 YSYEKL. V dropped 6 bases and J dropped 1; count of bases not matched to a gene: 3. The chain's CDR3 is CASRGTGKNTGELFF. CDR3 DNA sequence: TGCGCCAGCAGGGGGACAGGGAAGAACACCGGGGAGCTGTTTTTT.

In the case of this clonotype: Its ends do not fully match the called genes, so a read error is possible. The CDR3 loop reads CASSLARGRGPRNTGAFF. The CDR3, as DNA: TGTGCCAGCAGTTTAGCGCGTGGCAGGGGGCCCAGGAACACTGGAGCTTTCTTT. J is TRBJ1-1 and V is TRBV12-3 or TRBV12-4, with TRBD1 matching over 8 bases. The CDR3 is 18 residues long.

In its sample, this clonotype was seen many times. The chain carries TRBV30 and TRBJ2-7, with 12 bases aligning to TRBD1. The germline gives CDR1 GTSNPN, CDR2 SVGIG (reference sequence). After removal of 3 bases from V and 7 bases from J, the junction contained 13 bases not matched to a gene. This CDR3 comprises 16 residues. As DNA, the CDR3 is TGTGCCTGGAGGGGACGGGACAGGGGGCCTCTCGGGGAGCAGTACTTC. Its protein product is CAWRGRDRGPLGEQYF.

This clonotype was seen only a few times. This rearrangement joins TRBV7-9 to TRBJ1-2; TRBD1 aligns across 9 bases. The CDR3 consists of 15 residues. V lost 1 base to trimming and J lost 4 bases; unmatched junction nucleotides: 4. CDR1 is SEHNR and CDR2 is FQNEAQ in the germline V gene (reference sequence). CDR3 DNA sequence: TGTGCCAGCAGCTTAGGGACAGGGGCAGGCTATGGCTACACCTTC. Translated: CASSLGTGAGYGYTF.

This clonotype was recorded once. One end of the junction is discordant with germline, which a read error may explain. The chain is built from TRBV18 and TRBJ2-6; D not resolved. CDR1 is KGHSH, CDR2 LQKENI, per germline. CDR3 length: 14 residues. The CDR3 sequence is CASSPQAGTNVLTF. For the CDR3, the DNA is TGTGCCAGCTCACCACAGGCTGGGACCAACGTCCTGACTTTC.

The chain recombines TRBV30 with TRBJ2-7, with 13 bases aligning to TRBD2. The V segment lost 4 bases and the J segment 3 bases; nucleotides outside the gene matches: 6. The CDR3 has 15 residues. The germline V gene encodes CDR1 GTSNPN and CDR2 SVGIG (reference sequence). The CDR3 nucleotides are TGTGCCTGGAACCTGGGACTAGCGGGGATCTACGAGCAGTACTTC. Translated, it gives CAWNLGLAGIYEQYF.

This clonotype showed up many times. The rearrangement uses TRBV12-3 or TRBV12-4 and TRBJ1-5, with D unclear. The CDR3 length is 13 residues. Trimming cost V 6 bases and J 5 bases, with 11 bases left between them. The CDR3 protein is CASSELRDQPQHF. In nucleotides, the CDR3 is TGTGCCAGCAGCGAACTAAGGGATCAGCCCCAGCATTTT.

In its sample, this clonotype was seen a few times. The chain links TRBV6-1 to TRBJ2-3; D may be TRBD1 or TRBD2 (6 bases each). From germline, CDR1 is MNHNS and CDR2 SASEGT. V lost 5 bases to trimming and J lost 3 bases, with 15 bases between them. The CDR3 is made up of 15 amino acids. The CDR3 nucleotides read TGTGCCAGCAGTCCCATGAGGGGGGCGACAGATACGCAGTATTTT. Its translation is CASSPMRGATDTQYF.

V and J are TRBV7-9 and TRBJ1-1, with 9 bases lining up with TRBD1. The germline gives CDR1 SEHNR, CDR2 FQNEAQ (reference sequence). V shed 4 bases and J 8 bases; nucleotides not matched to a gene: 8. The length of the CDR3 is 14 residues. The CDR3 bases are TGTGCCAGCAGCTCCCTTCCTGGGACAGGGGAAGCTTTCTTT. Protein product: CASSSLPGTGEAFF.

This clonotype showed up many times. The V call is TRBV7-2, the J call TRBJ2-3, with 8 bases identical to TRBD2. After removal of 1 base from V and 8 bases from J, the junction contained 11 bases not matched to a gene. The CDR3 contains 16 residues. CDR1 SGHTA and CDR2 FQGNSA come from the germline V gene. For the CDR3, the DNA is TGTGCCAGCAGCTTAGAGACGGGAGGGCCGATAGGTACGCAGTATTTT. Encoded protein: CASSLETGGPIGTQYF.

The chain uses TRBV28 and TRBJ2-1, with D tentatively TRBD2 (8 bases). Germline CDR1 and CDR2: MDHEN and SYDVKM. CDR3 length equals 14 residues. Trimming shortened V by 5 bases and J by 5 bases, and 13 bases separated the two germline ends. This CDR3 is CASSTGGTDNEQFF. In DNA form, the CDR3 reads TGTGCCAGCAGTACGGGGGGGACAGACAATGAGCAGTTCTTC.

This clonotype was seen many times. V and J are TRBV20-1 and TRBJ2-1; 8 nucleotides match TRBD2. With V trimmed by 1 base and J by 10 bases, 21 bases remained unmatched. The germline V gene encodes CDR1 DFQATT and CDR2 SNEGSKA (reference sequence). CDR3 length: 18 residues. The CDR3 loop is CSARGAGGGRSHGREQFF. The CDR3, as DNA: TGCAGTGCTAGAGGGGCCGGGGGCGGGAGGTCGCACGGGAGGGAGCAGTTCTTC.

This clonotype appeared many times. The chain couples TRBV7-9 to TRBJ2-1; D remains ambiguous. The CDR3 is 14 amino acids. V lost 8 bases to trimming and J lost 3 bases, with 14 bases between them. Germline CDR1 SEHNR, CDR2 FQNEAQ (reference sequence). CDR3: CASQEQPNYNEQFF. The CDR3 DNA reads TGTGCCAGCCAAGAACAGCCAAACTACAATGAGCAGTTCTTC.

This clonotype has a count of ten or more. V is TRBV6-1 and J is TRBJ2-5; 11 bases align to TRBD2. The CDR3 is 14 residues long. Germline CDR1 and CDR2: MNHNS and SASEGT. Losses at the gene ends were 5 bases for V and 9 bases for J; bases not matched to a gene: 8. The CDR3 sequence: CASSSLAGVSSQYF. CDR3 sequence (DNA): TGTGCCAGCAGTTCACTAGCGGGAGTGTCGTCCCAGTACTTC.